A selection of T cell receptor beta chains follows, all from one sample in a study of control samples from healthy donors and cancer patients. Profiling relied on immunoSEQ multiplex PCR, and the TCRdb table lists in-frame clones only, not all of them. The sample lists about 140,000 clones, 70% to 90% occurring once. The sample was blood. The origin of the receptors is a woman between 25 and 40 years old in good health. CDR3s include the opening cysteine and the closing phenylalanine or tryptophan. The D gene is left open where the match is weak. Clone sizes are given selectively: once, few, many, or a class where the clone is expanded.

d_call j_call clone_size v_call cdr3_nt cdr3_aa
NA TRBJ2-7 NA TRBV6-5 TGTGCCAGCAGTACTGAATACGAGCAGTACTTC CASSTEYEQYF
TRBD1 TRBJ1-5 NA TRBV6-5 TGTGCCAGCAGCCAGGGGGGATATAGCAATCAGCCCCAGCATTTT CASSQGGYSNQPQHF
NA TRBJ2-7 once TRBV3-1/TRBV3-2 TGTGCCAGCAGCCAAAAGCCCCCGGGGACGGGGGACTTCTACGAGCAGTACTTC CASSQKPPGTGDFYEQYF
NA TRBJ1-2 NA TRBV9 TGTGCCAGCAGCGTAGGAATCGGAGGGAACTATGGCTACACCTTC CASSVGIGGNYGYTF
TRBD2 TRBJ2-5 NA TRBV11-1 TGTGCCAGCAGCCCGCCGGGGGGGGCGGGAGAGACCCAGTACTTC CASSPPGGAGETQYF
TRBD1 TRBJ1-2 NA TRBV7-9 TGTGCCAGCAGCTCCTTTCGGACAGGGGAGGTTTCGAGCTATGGCTACACCTTC CASSSFRTGEVSSYGYTF
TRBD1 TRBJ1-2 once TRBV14 TGTGCCAGCAGCCAATACCGGCTAGGGGGCAACTATGGCTACACCTTC CASSQYRLGGNYGYTF
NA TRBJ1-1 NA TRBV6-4 TGTGCCAGCAGTGATGGCGAGGGGAACACTGAAGCTTTCTTT CASSDGEGNTEAFF
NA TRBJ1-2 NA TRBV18 TGTGCCAGCTCACCAAGCAGTGGATCCTATGGCCACACCTTC CASSPSSGSYGHTF
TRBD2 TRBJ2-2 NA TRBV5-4 TGTGCCAGCAGCTCGACTAGCGGGAGGGCCGGAACCGGGGAGCTGTTTTTT CASSSTSGRAGTGELFF
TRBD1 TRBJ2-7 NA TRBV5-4 TGTGCCAGCAGCCTCGGGACAGGGCCTTACGAGCAGTACTTC CASSLGTGPYEQYF
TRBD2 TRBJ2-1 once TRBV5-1 TGCGCCAGCAGCCCAGAGGGGACGACTAGCGGGAGAGGGGAGCAGTTCTTC CASSPEGTTSGRGEQFF
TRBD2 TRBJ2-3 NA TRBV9 TGTGCCAGCAGCCCTGGGACTAGCGCTACAGATACGCAGTATTTT CASSPGTSATDTQYF
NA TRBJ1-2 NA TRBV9 TGTGCCAGCAGCGTAGTGGGGGTCCCGGATGCTCGTGGCTACACCTTC CASSVVGVPDARGYTF
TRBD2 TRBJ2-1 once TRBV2 TGTGCCAGCAGCGCGCTAGCGGCCGTCGGCAATGAGCAGTTCTTC CASSALAAVGNEQFF
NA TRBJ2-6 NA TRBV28 TGTGCCAGCAGTCAGCAGGTACTCGCTGGGGCCAACGTCCTGACTTTC CASSQQVLAGANVLTF
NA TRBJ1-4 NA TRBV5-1 TGCGCCAGCAGCCGGATATTTGCTGGGACCCCCGAAAAACTGTTTTTT CASSRIFAGTPEKLFF
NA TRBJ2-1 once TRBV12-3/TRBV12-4 TGTGCCAGCACGTCGTACAATGAGCAGTTCTTC CASTSYNEQFF
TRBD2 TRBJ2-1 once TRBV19 TGTGCCAGTAGTTACGGGGGGACGGATGCACGTGAGCAGTTCTTC CASSYGGTDAREQFF
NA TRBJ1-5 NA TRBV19 TGTGCCAGTACCAGACAGGACTATCAGCCCCAGCATTTT CASTRQDYQPQHF
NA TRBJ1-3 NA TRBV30 TGTGCCTGGAACTTAGGGGCTGGAAACACCATATATTTT CAWNLGAGNTIYF
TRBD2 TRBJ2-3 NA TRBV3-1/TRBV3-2 TGTGCCAGCAGCCAAGGTAGCGGGGCTAAAACAGATACGCAGTATTTT CASSQGSGAKTDTQYF
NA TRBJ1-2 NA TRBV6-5 TGTGCCAGCACCGTCGGGGGGCTAGGGGGTTTCGTCTACACCTTC CASTVGGLGGFVYTF
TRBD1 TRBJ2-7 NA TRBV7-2 TGTGCCAGCAGCTTTTTCCGGGACAGTTCCTACGAGCAGTACTTC CASSFFRDSSYEQYF
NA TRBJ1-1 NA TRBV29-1 TGCAGCGCCCGGACAGCTCGAGACACTGAAGCTTTCTTT CSARTARDTEAFF
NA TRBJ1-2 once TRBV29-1 TGCAGCGCAGGGAGCGACTACAACTATGGCTACACCTTC CSAGSDYNYGYTF
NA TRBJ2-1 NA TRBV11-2 TGTGCCAGCAGCTTTCTAGCGAGAAATGAGCAGTTCTTC CASSFLARNEQFF
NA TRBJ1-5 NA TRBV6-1 TGTGCCAGCAGTGATGGGGCAGTGTATAGCAATCAGCCCCAGCATTTT CASSDGAVYSNQPQHF
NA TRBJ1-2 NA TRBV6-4 TGTGCCAGCAGTGACTCCGCAGGGGAGGATGGCTACACCTTC CASSDSAGEDGYTF
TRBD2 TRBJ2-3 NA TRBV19 TGTGCCAGTAGTATCTCCGGACTAGCTGGTGGTTCAGATACGCAGTATTTT CASSISGLAGGSDTQYF
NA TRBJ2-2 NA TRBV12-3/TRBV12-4 TGTGCCAGCAGTTTATCGGGGGCCGGGGAGCTGTTTTTT CASSLSGAGELFF
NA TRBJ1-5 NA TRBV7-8 TGTGCCAGCAGCTTAGCCACATCCCAGCTACATCAGCCCCAGCATTTT CASSLATSQLHQPQHF
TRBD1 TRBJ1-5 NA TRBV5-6 TGTGCCAGCAGCTCGACAGGGGGGAGCAATCAGCCCCAGCATTTT CASSSTGGSNQPQHF
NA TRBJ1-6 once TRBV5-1 TGCGCCAGCAGCTTGATTGGACGGACGGGTAATTCACCCCTCCACTTT CASSLIGRTGNSPLHF
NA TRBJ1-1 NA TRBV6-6 TGTGCCAGCAGTTACTCCCGCGGTAACACTGAAGCTTTCTTT CASSYSRGNTEAFF
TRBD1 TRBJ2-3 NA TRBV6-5 TGTGCCAGCACTCCGGGACAGGGTTACGATACGCAGTATTTT CASTPGQGYDTQYF
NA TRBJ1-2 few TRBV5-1 TGCGCCAGCAGCGTCCTACAAAGTAACTATGGCTACACCTTC CASSVLQSNYGYTF
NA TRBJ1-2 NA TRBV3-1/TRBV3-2 TGTGCCAGCAGCCAAGGGCGGGGAACCAACTATGGCTACACCTTC CASSQGRGTNYGYTF
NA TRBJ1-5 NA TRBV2 TGTGCCAGCAGTGAAAGGGGCCTTAGCAATCAGCCCCAGCATTTT CASSERGLSNQPQHF
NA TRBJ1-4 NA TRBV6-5 TGTGCCAGCAACAACGGACCGTCCATTCGGGAAAAACTGTTTTTT CASNNGPSIREKLFF